The rows below give T cell receptor beta chains drawn from one sample of a study of shared clonotypes between healthy human individuals. Clones were sequenced by immunoSEQ multiplex PCR, and TCRdb holds only the in-frame ones, with some missing. The sample holds some 630,000 clones; around 72% are singletons and the top ten take around 1.8%. The source material was memory CD4+ T cells sorted from blood. The receptors were sampled from a woman in her twenties or thirties in good health. Both conserved end residues are part of each CDR3. D genes are given only for firm matches. For some rows the clone size is stated as once, few or many, or as a class when expanded; others skip it.

NA	TRBV25-1	few	TRBJ1-4	CASSESGDRTFEKLFF	TGTGCCAGCAGTGAAAGTGGCGACAGGACCTTCGAAAAACTGTTTTTT
TRBD1	TRBV7-9	NA	TRBJ1-1	CASDRATEAFF	TGTGCCTCGGACAGGGCCACTGAAGCTTTCTTT
TRBD1	TRBV19	NA	TRBJ1-5	CASSMLKEGAQPQHF	TGTGCCAGTAGTATGCTCAAGGAGGGGGCTCAGCCCCAGCATTTT
NA	TRBV9	NA	TRBJ2-2	CASSVGLVTGELFF	TGTGCCAGCAGCGTAGGATTGGTCACCGGGGAGCTGTTTTTT
NA	TRBV7-9	NA	TRBJ1-4	CASSLFANEKLFF	TGTGCCAGCAGCTTATTTGCTAATGAAAAACTGTTTTTT
NA	TRBV5-1	few	TRBJ2-5	CASSFNGPQETQYF	TGCGCCAGCAGCTTCAACGGACCCCAAGAGACCCAGTACTTC
NA	TRBV19	many	TRBJ1-2	CASSPPDTRRYGYTF	TGTGCCAGTAGTCCCCCGGACACACGTCGCTATGGCTACACCTTC
NA	TRBV30	few	TRBJ2-5	CASERDFQETQYF	TGTGCCAGTGAAAGGGACTTCCAAGAGACCCAGTACTTC
TRBD2	TRBV5-1	NA	TRBJ2-2	CASSPTSGSPGELFF	TGCGCCAGCAGCCCGACTAGCGGGAGTCCCGGGGAGCTGTTTTTT
NA	TRBV28	once	TRBJ1-3	CASSLAGVGNTIYF	TGTGCCAGCAGTTTAGCAGGGGTTGGAAACACCATATATTTT
NA	TRBV4-1	few	TRBJ2-3	CASSQRAGFTGGDTQYF	TGCGCCAGCAGCCAGAGGGCAGGGTTTACCGGCGGGGATACGCAGTATTTT
NA	TRBV29-1	NA	TRBJ2-3	CSVGKGRADTQYF	TGCAGCGTTGGAAAGGGACGGGCAGATACGCAGTATTTT
TRBD1	TRBV14	NA	TRBJ1-3	CASSQDTGQGENTIYF	TGTGCCAGCAGCCAAGATACGGGACAGGGAGAAAACACCATATATTTT
NA	TRBV5-8	NA	TRBJ2-3	CASTPARIGTQYF	TGTGCCAGCACCCCTGCCCGGATCGGTACGCAGTATTTT
NA	TRBV29-1	once	TRBJ2-3	CSVEAGTSTDTQYF	TGCAGCGTTGAAGCAGGAACTAGCACAGATACGCAGTATTTT
NA	TRBV18	once	TRBJ1-4	CASSRTGSGEKLFF	TGTGCCAGCTCACGAACCGGGTCGGGTGAAAAACTGTTTTTT
TRBD2	TRBV5-1	NA	TRBJ2-1	CASSTKGRGSGEQFF	TGCGCCAGCAGCACAAAGGGGCGGGGGTCGGGTGAGCAGTTCTTC
TRBD1	TRBV7-9	NA	TRBJ1-5	CASSLPRRDRGHQPQHF	TGTGCCAGCAGCTTACCCCGCCGGGACAGGGGGCACCAGCCCCAGCATTTT
NA	TRBV4-2	NA	TRBJ1-2	CASRPRHYGYTF	TGTGCCAGCAGACCAAGGCACTATGGCTACACCTTC
TRBD1	TRBV29-1	NA	TRBJ1-1	CSIWDRGLAEAFF	TGCAGCATCTGGGACAGGGGTTTGGCTGAAGCTTTCTTT
NA	TRBV6-1	NA	TRBJ2-1	CASSDLVPNEQFF	TGTGCCAGCAGTGACTTAGTACCCAATGAGCAGTTCTTC
NA	TRBV5-6	NA	TRBJ2-5	CASSPSAGRDFQETQYF	TGTGCCAGCAGCCCGAGTGCGGGCCGGGACTTCCAAGAGACCCAGTACTTC
NA	TRBV6-5	NA	TRBJ2-7	CASSYSDGVAYEQYF	TGTGCCAGCAGTTACTCGGACGGGGTCGCCTACGAGCAGTACTTC
NA	TRBV18	NA	TRBJ2-7	CASSPSRYSYEQYF	TGTGCCAGCTCACCCAGCAGGTACTCCTACGAGCAGTACTTC
TRBD2	TRBV11-2	once	TRBJ2-3	CASSPQLRVAGGRDTQYF	TGTGCCAGCAGCCCCCAGCTGAGGGTAGCGGGAGGCAGGGATACGCAGTATTTT
TRBD2	TRBV5-1	NA	TRBJ2-7	CASSKGTSGAYEQYF	TGCGCCAGCAGCAAAGGGACTAGCGGGGCCTACGAGCAGTACTTC
NA	TRBV7-9	NA	TRBJ1-2	CASSLNPPGELNYGYTF	TGTGCCAGCAGCTTAAACCCTCCGGGGGAGCTTAACTATGGCTACACCTTC
TRBD2	TRBV9	NA	TRBJ2-7	CASSVSGSYEQYF	TGTGCCAGCAGCGTTAGCGGGAGCTACGAGCAGTACTTC
TRBD2	TRBV9	NA	TRBJ2-7	CASSASGKLDEQYF	TGTGCCAGCAGCGCGAGCGGGAAACTGGACGAGCAGTACTTC
NA	TRBV30	NA	TRBJ2-7	CAWSVSGRYEQYF	TGTGCCTGGAGTGTAAGTGGCCGGTACGAGCAGTACTTC
NA	TRBV5-1	once	TRBJ1-4	CASSLDSLLGEKLFF	TGCGCCAGCAGCTTGGATTCTCTTCTCGGGGAAAAACTGTTTTTT
NA	TRBV28	NA	TRBJ2-7	CASSFSRVTYEQYF	TGTGCCAGCAGTTTCTCCAGGGTGACCTACGAGCAGTACTTC
NA	TRBV11-3	NA	TRBJ2-1	CASSFRGPGLGFNEQFF	TGTGCCAGCAGCTTCAGGGGTCCCGGACTAGGCTTCAATGAGCAGTTCTTC
TRBD1	TRBV7-9	NA	TRBJ2-7	CASSHGQGYEQYF	TGTGCCAGCAGCCATGGACAGGGCTACGAGCAGTACTTC
TRBD1	TRBV28	NA	TRBJ2-2	CASSWDRVATGELFF	TGTGCCAGCAGTTGGGACAGGGTGGCCACCGGGGAGCTGTTTTTT
NA	TRBV2	NA	TRBJ2-1	CASSDVLGSSYNEQFF	TGTGCCAGCAGTGACGTTCTGGGGAGCTCCTACAATGAGCAGTTCTTC
NA	TRBV19	many	TRBJ1-5	CASNEQLEQPQHF	TGTGCCAGTAACGAGCAGCTCGAGCAGCCCCAGCATTTT